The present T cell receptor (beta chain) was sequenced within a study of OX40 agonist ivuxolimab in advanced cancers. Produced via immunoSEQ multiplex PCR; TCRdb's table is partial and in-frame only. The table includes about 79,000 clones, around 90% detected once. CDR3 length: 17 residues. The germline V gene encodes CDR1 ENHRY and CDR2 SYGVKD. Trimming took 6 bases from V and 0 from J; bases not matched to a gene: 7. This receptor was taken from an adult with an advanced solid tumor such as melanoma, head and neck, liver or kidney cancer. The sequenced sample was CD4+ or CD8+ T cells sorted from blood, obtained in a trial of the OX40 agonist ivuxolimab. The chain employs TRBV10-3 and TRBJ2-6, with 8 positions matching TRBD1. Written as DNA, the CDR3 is TGTGCCATCAGGTCCGGACAGGGAAGCTCTGGGGCCAACGTCCTGACTTTC. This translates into CAIRSGQGSSGANVLTF.